The 7 T cell receptor beta chains below come from one sample, sequenced in a study of siplizumab effects on memory and regulatory T cells. Assay: immunoSEQ multiplex PCR; the TCRdb copy retains only in-frame clones and omits some. The sample records around 110,000 clones, around 94% being singletons. The sample comprised non-Treg CD4+ T cells sorted from blood. The receptors were gathered from a human donor in good health.

This rearrangement joins TRBV11-2 to TRBJ1-2; D gene uncertain. Trimming shortened V by 1 base and J by 6 bases, and 12 bases separated the two germline ends. The V gene's germline CDR1 is SGHAT and CDR2 FQNNGV. The length of the CDR3 is 14 residues. The CDR3 is CASSLATVNDGYTF. Written as DNA, the CDR3 is TGTGCCAGCAGCTTAGCCACAGTGAACGATGGCTACACCTTC. Using reference TRBV11-2 and TRBJ1-2 for the parts outside the CDR3, the full variable domain is EAGVAQSPRYKIIEKRQSVAFWCNPISGHATLYWYQQILGQGPKLLIQFQNNGVVDDSQLPKDRFSAERLKGVDSTLKIQPAKLEDSAVYLCASSLATVNDGYTFGSGTRLTVV.

This chain uses TRBV2 with TRBJ1-2; no definite D call. V was cut by 6 bases and J by 0 bases, with 11 bases left in between. The CDR3 is 14 residues long. The V gene's germline CDR1 is SNHLY and CDR2 FYNNEI. The DNA of the CDR3 is TGTGCCAGCAGCGATACATATGCTAACTATGGCTACACCTTC. It codes for CASSDTYANYGYTF. Full variable domain (remainder filled in from reference TRBV2 and TRBJ1-2): EPEVTQTPSHQVTQMGQEVILRCVPISNHLYFYWYRQILGQKVEFLVSFYNNEISEKSEIFDDQFSVERPDGSNFTLKIRSTKLEDSAMYFCASSDTYANYGYTFGSGTRLTVV.

The chain has TRBV6-6 and TRBJ2-4; unclear D gene. This CDR3 has 16 residues. V dropped 4 bases and J dropped 6 bases, with 19 bases sitting between them. The germline CDR1 and CDR2 sequences are MNHNY and SVGAGI (reference sequence). Here the CDR3 DNA reads TGTGCCAGCAGTTTAGCACCGGCGGCCGGCCCAAACATTCAGTACTTC. Translated: CASSLAPAAGPNIQYF.

The rearrangement uses TRBV2 and TRBJ2-2; possible D gene TRBD1, 6 bases. The CDR3 totals 14 residues. The germline CDR1 and CDR2 sequences are SNHLY and FYNNEI. Trimming cost V 6 bases and J 0 bases, with 8 bases left between them. This CDR3 reads CASRTGPNTGELFF. The CDR3, as DNA: TGTGCCAGCAGGACAGGCCCGAACACCGGGGAGCTGTTTTTT.

The CDR3 sequence: CASSEVGQDEKLFF. CDR3 DNA sequence: TGTGCCAGCAGTGAAGTGGGCCAGGATGAAAAACTGTTTTTT. This chain joins TRBV2 and TRBJ1-4; D remains unclear. Trimming pared 1 base from V and 6 bases from J, leaving 9 bases between. From germline, CDR1 is SNHLY and CDR2 FYNNEI. The CDR3 has 14 amino acids.

The rearrangement joins TRBV7-9 to TRBJ1-1, with D unclear. The V end lost 1 base, the J end lost 1 base, and 10 bases lay between the germline ends. This CDR3 has 15 amino acids. Germline V gives CDR1 SEHNR, CDR2 FQNEAQ (reference sequence). The DNA of the CDR3 is TGTGCCAGCAGCTTAGTCACCCTGGGGAACACTGAAGCTTTCTTT. The encoded protein is CASSLVTLGNTEAFF.

The rearrangement links TRBV7-9 to TRBJ2-3; D is unclear. The ends were cut back, 1 base at V and 0 bases at J, with 5 bases in the middle. There are 14 residues in the CDR3. The germline V gene has CDR1 SEHNR and CDR2 FQNEAQ (reference sequence). DNA for the CDR3: TGTGCCAGCAGCTTAGGTCCTAGCACAGATACGCAGTATTTT. Translating gives CASSLGPSTDTQYF.